One sample yielded the 8 T cell receptor beta chains listed below, sequenced in a study of neurological immune-mediated disorders. TCRdb ran MiXCR on the 5' RACE reads and lists one entry per CDR3 protein. The data show 30,000 to 50,000 distinct CDR3 sequences, almost 7.5% seen once. The sample taken for sequencing was CD4+ T cells from blood. Receptors were obtained from a man aged 45-60 years in good health.

In this sample, this clonotype turned up many times. The rearrangement links TRBV12-3 or TRBV12-4 to TRBJ1-1; TRBD1 agrees at 12 bases. There are 14 residues in the CDR3. V trimming: 6 bases; J trimming: 2 bases; junction bases outside the gene matches: 1. The chain's CDR3 is CASRGQGANTEAFF. CDR3 DNA sequence: TGTGCCAGCAGGGGACAGGGGGCAAACACTGAAGCTTTCTTT.

This clonotype was recorded at least ten times. V gene TRBV5-1 combines with J gene TRBJ2-5, with 7 nucleotides matching TRBD2. The trim removed 2 bases at V and 3 bases at J, leaving 1 base unmatched. The CDR3 runs to 13 residues. Germline loops: CDR1 SGHRS, CDR2 YFSETQ. The CDR3 loop is CASSFLAEETQYF. CDR3 coding DNA: TGCGCCAGCAGCTTTCTAGCGGAAGAGACCCAGTACTTC.

This clonotype was counted many times. This sequence joins TRBV18 and TRBJ2-5; 10 bases line up with TRBD2. This CDR3 comprises 18 residues. The germline V gene has CDR1 KGHSH and CDR2 LQKENI. Trimming at V came to 6 bases and at J to 1 base, leaving 14 bases not matched to a gene. This CDR3 is CASSLRRTSGRSQETQYF. In nucleotides, the CDR3 is TGTGCCAGCTCTCTTCGACGGACTAGCGGCCGTTCCCAAGAGACCCAGTACTTC.

There are many counts of this clonotype. J is TRBJ1-4 and V is TRBV6-5, with D perhaps TRBD1 (5 bases). This CDR3 has 16 amino acids. The germline V gene encodes CDR1 MNHEY and CDR2 SVGAGI. The ends were cut back, 5 bases at V and 3 bases at J, with 16 bases in the middle. The CDR3 DNA sequence: TGTGCCAGCAGTCCTACCCCCTTCAGGGCTAATGAAAAACTGTTTTTT. It codes for CASSPTPFRANEKLFF.

This clonotype has at least ten counts. The V gene is TRBV20-1, the J gene TRBJ2-1; 9 bases are shared with TRBD2. The CDR3 length is 16 residues. The germline gives CDR1 DFQATT, CDR2 SNEGSKA (reference sequence). V lost 0 bases to trimming and J lost 4 bases; unmatched junction nucleotides: 7. The CDR3 coding sequence is TGCAGTGCTAGAGATATGGGTAGCGGGAGTTACAATGAGCAGTTCTTC. This codes for CSARDMGSGSYNEQFF.

At least ten counts were recorded for this clonotype. The chain uses TRBV6-2 or TRBV6-3 and TRBJ2-7, with D perhaps given as TRBD1 or TRBD2 (5 bases each). CDR1 is MNHEY and CDR2 is SVGEGT in the germline V gene. With 6 bases removed from V and 2 bases from J, the gap between germline ends came to 14 bases. The CDR3 spans 14 residues. The DNA of the CDR3 is TGTGCCAGCAGATTACGGGACCCAACCTACGAGCAGTACTTC. It encodes CASRLRDPTYEQYF.

Ten or more counts support this clonotype. The genes are TRBV28 and TRBJ2-7; 12 bases are shared with TRBD1. This CDR3 spans 16 amino acids. J gave up 7 bases and V 6 bases, and 13 bases lay outside the gene matches. The germline gives CDR1 MDHEN, CDR2 SYDVKM. This CDR3 is CASRTPSGQGAQEQYF. Here the CDR3 DNA reads TGTGCCAGCAGAACTCCCTCGGGACAGGGGGCGCAAGAGCAGTACTTC.

This clonotype was seen repeatedly, ten times or more. The V gene is TRBV11-2, the J gene TRBJ1-1; no clear D gene. V lost 7 bases and J lost 8, with 14 bases in between. Per germline, CDR1 SGHAT and CDR2 FQNNGV. The CDR3 runs to 12 residues. The CDR3 is CASTTQSREAFF. The CDR3 DNA is TGTGCCAGCACAACGCAGAGTAGGGAAGCTTTCTTT.